One and the same sample provided the 10 T cell receptor beta chains below, sequenced in a study of tissue T cells after allogeneic stem cell transplantation (dated by TCRdb to the early 2020s). The label giving this sample's time point can be read as: human tissue collected at research (rapid) autopsy. Library preparation was by the immunoSEQ multiplex PCR assay. TCRdb obtained this table from immuneACCESS and retained in-frame rearrangements with V and J assigned. These tables miss some clones; where compared with another copy, unresolved V genes account for less than half of the shortfall, and the remainder is unexplained. The sample has 20,000 to 25,000 clones on record, about 73% of them singletons. The ten biggest clones cover 6% to 8.5% of the sample. The sequences come from tissue from the ileum, collected at autopsy. The receptors stem from an older female donor with lung cancer.

The rearrangement joins TRBV4-2 to TRBJ2-5, with 7 positions matching TRBD2. Germline V CDR1 and CDR2: LGHNA, YNFKEQ. V shed 1 base, J shed 5 bases, and the junction held 10 bases outside the gene matches. The CDR3 has 16 residues. CDR3 amino acids: CASSQGGGGDLETQYF. The CDR3 region has the DNA TGTGCCAGCAGCCAAGGCGGGGGAGGGGATTTGGAGACCCAGTACTTC.

This rearrangement joins TRBV18 to TRBJ2-7, with no clear D. V gave up 4 bases and J gave up 7 bases, with 20 bases separating them. Germline-derived CDR1 and CDR2 are KGHSH and LQKENI. This CDR3 is 15 amino acids long. The CDR3 here is CASSQNPGRSREQYF. The CDR3, as DNA: TGTGCCAGCTCACAAAACCCCGGACGGTCTAGGGAGCAGTACTTC.

The chain combines TRBV10-1 with TRBJ1-1, with unresolved D. The germline V gene encodes CDR1 WNHNN and CDR2 SYGVQD (reference sequence). The CDR3 is made up of 16 amino acids. Trimming shortened V by 2 bases and J by 4 bases, and 17 bases separated the two germline ends. In DNA, the CDR3 is TGCGCCAGCAGTGAGGGGCGGGAATCGGCTCGCACTGAAGCTTTCTTT. Protein: CASSEGRESARTEAFF.

This chain links TRBV6-5 with TRBJ2-3, with 7 bases identical to TRBD1. Per germline, CDR1 MNHEY and CDR2 SVGAGI. The CDR3 loop spans 14 amino acids. The V and J ends lost 2 bases and 5 bases, in that order; junction bases with no gene match: 4. The CDR3 DNA reads as TGTGCCAGCAGTTACCGGACAGGCCAAGATACGCAGTATTTT. Protein sequence: CASSYRTGQDTQYF.

The chain employs TRBV6-1 and TRBJ1-1, with D unresolved. This CDR3 spans 14 amino acids. Trimming took off 6 bases at V and 6 bases at J, with 17 bases between the two ends. Per germline, CDR1 MNHNS and CDR2 SASEGT. CDR3 nucleotide sequence: TGTGCCAGCAGCGCCTCGACACAATCTTCTGAAGCTTTCTTT. Translation: CASSASTQSSEAFF.

The rearrangement joins TRBV10-3 to TRBJ1-4; D call uncertain. This CDR3 spans 13 amino acids. Trimming removed 3 bases from V and 5 bases from J, with 7 bases in between. Germline loops: CDR1 ENHRY, CDR2 SYGVKD. CDR3 loop: CAISDRANEKLFF. CDR3 DNA sequence: TGTGCCATCAGTGACCGAGCCAATGAAAAACTGTTTTTT.

V gene TRBV6-5 combines with J gene TRBJ2-5, with 7 nucleotides matching TRBD2. J lost 4 bases, V lost 7 bases, and 12 bases had no gene match. The CDR3 loop spans 15 amino acids. The germline V gene encodes CDR1 MNHEY and CDR2 SVGAGI. The CDR3 DNA reads as TGTGCCAGCATTTCAAGGGGTACGGGGGGAGAGACCCAGTACTTC. Translated: CASISRGTGGETQYF.

Turning to this clone: Relative to the germline gene, one junction end is altered; a read error may explain this. The chain joins TRBV3-1 (or the pseudogene TRBV3-2) to TRBJ1-2; D is undetermined. There are 12 residues in the CDR3. Germline V gene sequence: CDR1 LGHDT, CDR2 YNNKEL (reference sequence). The CDR3 spells CASRHINYGYTF. Written as DNA, the CDR3 is TGTGCCAGCCGCCACATTAACTATGGCTACACCTTC.

J is TRBJ1-2 and V is TRBV4-2, with D maybe TRBD1 (5 bases). V was clipped by 4 bases and J by 7 bases, with 16 bases between them. This CDR3 region has 14 residues. Germline V gene lookup returns CDR1 LGHNA and CDR2 YNFKEQ. The CDR3 region has the DNA TGTGCCAGCAGCCCAGCCGAGACAGTTGGTGGCTACACCTTC. Translated: CASSPAETVGGYTF.

This sequence joins TRBV19 and TRBJ2-2, with 8 bases fitting TRBD1. The CDR3 has 14 amino acids. With V trimmed by 9 bases and J by 4 bases, 7 bases remained unmatched. The V gene's germline CDR1 is LNHDA and CDR2 SQIVND (reference sequence). CDR3 in DNA: TGTGCCAGCATCGGACAGGGAGGCACCGGGGAGCTGTTTTTT. Translated: CASIGQGGTGELFF.